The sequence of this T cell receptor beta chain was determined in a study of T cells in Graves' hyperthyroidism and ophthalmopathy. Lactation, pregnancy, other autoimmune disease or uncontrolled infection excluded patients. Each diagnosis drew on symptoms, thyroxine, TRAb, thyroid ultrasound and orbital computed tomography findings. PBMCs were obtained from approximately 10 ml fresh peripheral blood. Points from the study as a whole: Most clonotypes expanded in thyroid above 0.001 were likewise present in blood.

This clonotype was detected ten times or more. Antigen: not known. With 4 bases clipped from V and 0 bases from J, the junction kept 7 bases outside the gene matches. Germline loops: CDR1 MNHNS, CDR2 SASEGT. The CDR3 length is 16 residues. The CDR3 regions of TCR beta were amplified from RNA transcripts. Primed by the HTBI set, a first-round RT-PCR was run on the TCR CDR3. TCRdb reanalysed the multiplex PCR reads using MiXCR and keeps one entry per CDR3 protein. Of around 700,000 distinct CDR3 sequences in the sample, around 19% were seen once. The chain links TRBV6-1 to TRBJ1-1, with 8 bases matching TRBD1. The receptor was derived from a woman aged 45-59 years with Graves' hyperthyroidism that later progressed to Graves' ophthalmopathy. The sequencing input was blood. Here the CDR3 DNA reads TGTGCCAGCAGTGGGGGACAGGATCTCCTGAACACTGAAGCTTTCTTT. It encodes CASSGGQDLLNTEAFF.